These 14 T cell receptor beta chains were sequenced from one sample in a study of control samples from healthy donors and cancer patients (dated by TCRdb to between 2020 and 2021). Library preparation employed the immunoSEQ multiplex PCR assay. Entries here come from immuneACCESS through TCRdb and include only in-frame sequences with V and J called. Some clones fail to appear in such tables; in the studies checked, an unresolved V gene covers under half of the shortfall, and the cause of the remainder is unknown. The sample table holds 150,000 to 200,000 clones, of which roughly 94% were seen once. Around 9.3% of the sample comes from the top ten. Sequencing used blood. These receptor sequences come from a woman aged 40-49 years in good health.

The table lists this clone with a count of one. This chain joins TRBV5-1 and TRBJ2-2; D possibly corresponds to TRBD1 (5 bases). Looked up from germline, CDR1 is SGHRS and CDR2 is YFSETQ. V lost 4 bases to trimming and J lost 7 bases, with 8 bases between them. The CDR3 consists of 12 residues. The CDR3 nucleotides read TGCGCCAGCAGCAATACAGGCGGGGAGCTGTTTTTT. Translation gives CASSNTGGELFF.

A single count supports this clone. This chain uses TRBV15 with TRBJ1-1; 8 bases match TRBD1. There are 14 residues in the CDR3. Germline-derived CDR1 and CDR2 are LNHNV and YYDKDF (reference sequence). V shed 0 bases, J shed 5 bases, and the junction held 2 bases outside the gene matches. The CDR3 reads CATSRDRTGTEAFF. CDR3 bases: TGTGCCACCAGCAGAGATAGGACAGGGACTGAAGCTTTCTTT. Variable domain in full (rest from reference TRBV15 and TRBJ1-1): DAMVIQNPRYQVTQFGKPVTLSCSQTLNHNVMYWYQQKSSQAPKLLFHYYDKDFNNEADTPDNFQSRRPNTSFCFLDIRSPGLGDTAMYLCATSRDRTGTEAFFGQGTRLTVV.

This sequence joins TRBV11-3 and TRBJ2-7, with unresolved D. The CDR3 is 13 residues long. Germline values: CDR1 SGHNT, CDR2 YENEEA. The V gene lost 1 base and the J gene lost 3 bases, with 7 bases spanning the gap. CDR3 DNA: TGTGCCAGCAGCTTAGCCGGAGACTACGAGCAGTACTTC. This gives the protein CASSLAGDYEQYF.

CDR3 sequence reads: CASSLRQALTYEQYF. The CDR3 nucleotides are TGTGCCAGCAGCCTAAGACAGGCCCTAACCTACGAGCAGTACTTC. The gene calls are TRBV7-2 and TRBJ2-7, with TRBD1 as a possible D gene (6 bases). From germline, CDR1 is SGHTA and CDR2 FQGNSA. The CDR3 is made up of 15 amino acids. V lost 5 bases and J 2 bases, leaving 16 bases between the germline ends. Based on the CDR3 plus reference TRBV7-2 and TRBJ2-7, the full variable domain is GAGVSQSPSNKVTEKGKDVELRCDPISGHTALYWYRQSLGQGLEFLIYFQGNSAPDKSGLPSDRFSAERTGGSVSTLTIQRTQQEDSAVYLCASSLRQALTYEQYFGPGTRLTVT.

The V and J genes are TRBV19 and TRBJ1-2, with unresolved D. Germline loops: CDR1 LNHDA, CDR2 SQIVND (reference sequence). Trimming removed 3 bases at V and 2 bases at J, with 10 bases between. The CDR3 totals 14 residues. The CDR3 reads CASSIDTQNYGYTF. The CDR3 nucleotides read TGTGCCAGTAGTATTGACACCCAAAACTATGGCTACACCTTC.

The chain is built from TRBV19 and TRBJ2-1, with TRBD1 matching over 10 bases. J was trimmed by 10 bases and V by 5 bases; bases with no gene match: 11. Germline CDR1 and CDR2: LNHDA and SQIVND (reference sequence). This CDR3 has 15 residues. The CDR3 protein is CASSPGTGEFREQFF. CDR3 nucleotide sequence: TGTGCCAGTAGTCCCGGGACAGGGGAATTCCGGGAGCAGTTCTTC. Full variable domain (remainder filled in from reference TRBV19 and TRBJ2-1): DGGITQSPKYLFRKEGQNVTLSCEQNLNHDAMYWYRQDPGQGLRLIYYSQIVNDFQKGDIAEGYSVSREKKESFPLTVTSAQKNPTAFYLCASSPGTGEFREQFFGPGTRLTVL.

The chain carries TRBV3-1 (or the pseudogene TRBV3-2) and TRBJ1-5; D remains unclear. Trimming stripped 1 base from V and 0 bases from J, with 13 bases between. Germline CDR1 and CDR2: LGHDT and YNNKEL (reference sequence). The CDR3 length is 17 residues. This CDR3 is CASSQGVRINSNQPQHF. The CDR3 DNA is TGTGCCAGCAGCCAAGGGGTGCGGATAAATAGCAATCAGCCCCAGCATTTT.

The V gene is TRBV3-1 (or the pseudogene TRBV3-2), the J gene TRBJ1-4, with D uncertain. Between the trimmed V and J ends, which lost 1 base and 0 bases, there was a span of 9 bases. Germline CDR1 and CDR2: LGHDT and YNNKEL (reference sequence). The CDR3 loop spans 16 amino acids. In DNA, the CDR3 is TGTGCCAGCAGCCAAGGACTGGGTGCAACTAATGAAAAACTGTTTTTT. Protein sequence: CASSQGLGATNEKLFF.

This clone was seen a few times. The chain uses TRBV7-3 and TRBJ1-2; D possibly corresponds to TRBD1 (6 bases). The V gene's germline CDR1 is SGHTA and CDR2 FQGTGA. Trimming took 8 bases from V and 7 from J, leaving 20 bases between them. This CDR3 is 14 amino acids long. CDR3 DNA: TGTGCCAGCTCAAGTACAGGGAAAACGAGTGGCTACACCTTC. Translating gives CASSSTGKTSGYTF.

The rearrangement joins TRBV2 to TRBJ2-2; perhaps TRBD1 as D (6 bases). The CDR3 consists of 14 residues. CDR1 SNHLY and CDR2 FYNNEI come from the germline V gene. V lost 7 bases, J lost 2 bases, and 11 bases lay in between. CDR3 in amino acids: CASKDRSNTGELFF. CDR3 coding DNA: TGTGCCAGCAAAGACAGGAGTAACACCGGGGAGCTGTTTTTT.

The chain joins TRBV6-2 or TRBV6-3 to TRBJ1-1; D is ambiguous. The CDR3 consists of 12 residues. Germline values: CDR1 MNHEY, CDR2 SVGEGT. V was pared by 5 bases and J by 4 bases, with 8 bases between. The CDR3: CASSLSFTEAFF. The CDR3, as DNA: TGTGCCAGCAGTCTTTCCTTCACTGAAGCTTTCTTT.

V gene TRBV5-5 combines with J gene TRBJ2-7; tentatively, D is TRBD1 (7 bases). The CDR3 totals 14 residues. V was clipped by 3 bases and J by 7 bases, with 17 bases between them. Germline values: CDR1 SGHKS, CDR2 YYEKEE (reference sequence). The CDR3 DNA follows: TGTGCCAGCAGCTCCCGACAGGGAGGCGGGGAGCAGTACTTC. Protein: CASSSRQGGGEQYF.

Written as DNA, the CDR3 is TGTGCCAGCAGCCCGGAGACCACCTCCGGTGGCTACACCTTC. Its protein is CASSPETTSGGYTF. The chain links TRBV11-2 to TRBJ1-2; D not resolved. CDR1 is SGHAT and CDR2 is FQNNGV in the germline V gene. V lost 5 bases and J 7 bases, leaving 17 bases between the germline ends. The CDR3 is made up of 14 amino acids. The full variable domain, rest sourced from reference TRBV11-2 and TRBJ1-2, is EAGVAQSPRYKIIEKRQSVAFWCNPISGHATLYWYQQILGQGPKLLIQFQNNGVVDDSQLPKDRFSAERLKGVDSTLKIQPAKLEDSAVYLCASSPETTSGGYTFGSGTRLTVV.

The chain employs TRBV7-2 and TRBJ1-3; possible D gene TRBD1, 6 bases. The CDR3 consists of 15 residues. Trimming shortened V by 3 bases and J by 2 bases, and 11 bases separated the two germline ends. The germline CDR1 and CDR2 sequences are SGHTA and FQGNSA. CDR3 bases: TGTGCCAGCAGCTTTGCCGGGGGCGCTGGAAACACCATATATTTT. Translation gives CASSFAGGAGNTIYF.